This T cell receptor beta chain was obtained from a study of blood T cell repertoires in COVID-19. Some clones are missing from TCRdb's copy, which holds only in-frame ones; the method was immunoSEQ multiplex PCR. The table shows tens of thousands of clones, with over 85% occurring only once. V lost 6 bases and J lost 4, with 16 bases in between. CDR3 length: 13 amino acids. Germline CDR1 reads SQVTM; CDR2 reads ANQGSEA. This TCR was sampled from an elderly man with acute or convalescent COVID-19. The sequenced sample consisted of peripheral blood. The V call is TRBV29-1, the J call TRBJ2-7; D is perhaps TRBD2 (6 bases). CDR3 loop: CSVGGRTFYEQYF. The CDR3, as DNA: TGCAGCGTGGGAGGACGTACGTTTTACGAGCAGTACTTC.